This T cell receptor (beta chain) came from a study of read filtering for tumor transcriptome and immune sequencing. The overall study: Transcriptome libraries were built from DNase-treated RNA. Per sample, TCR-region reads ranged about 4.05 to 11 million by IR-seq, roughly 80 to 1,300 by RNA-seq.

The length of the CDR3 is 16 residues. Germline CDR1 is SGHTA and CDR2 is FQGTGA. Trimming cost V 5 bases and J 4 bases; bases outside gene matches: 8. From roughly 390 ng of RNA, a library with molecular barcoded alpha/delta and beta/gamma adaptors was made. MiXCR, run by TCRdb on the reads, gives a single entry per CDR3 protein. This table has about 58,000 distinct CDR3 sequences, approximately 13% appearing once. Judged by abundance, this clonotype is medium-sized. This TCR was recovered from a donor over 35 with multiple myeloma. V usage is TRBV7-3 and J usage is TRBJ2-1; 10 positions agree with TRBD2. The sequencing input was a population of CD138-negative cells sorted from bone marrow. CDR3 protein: CASSPRQRGGYNEQFF. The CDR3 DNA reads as TGTGCCAGCAGCCCCCGCCAGCGGGGGGGGTACAATGAGCAGTTCTTC.